This T cell receptor (beta chain) appears in the sequencing data of a study of blood T cell repertoires in COVID-19. Generated by immunoSEQ multiplex PCR, the TCRdb table keeps only in-frame clones and is missing some. The profile shows about 200,000 clones, around 81% of them singletons. V was pared by 0 bases and J by 5 bases, with 14 bases between. The CDR3 length is 15 residues. Seattle enrolled patients during active infection and tracked them longitudinally. The V gene is TRBV5-3, the J gene TRBJ1-1; possibly TRBD1 for D (5 bases). TRBV5-3 is an open reading frame whose function is uncertain. This TCR derives from a man between 60 and 75 years old with COVID-19, enrolled during active disease. Sequences were obtained from peripheral blood. The CDR3 reads CARSLGPREGTEAFF. For the CDR3, the DNA is TGTGCCAGAAGCTTGGGGCCCAGGGAGGGTACTGAAGCTTTCTTT.